These T cell receptor beta chains were read from a single sample in a study of identical twins. TCRdb re-called the 5' RACE reads through MiXCR, storing one row per CDR3 protein. The table shows about 720,000 distinct CDR3 sequences, with around a sixth occurring only once. This sample was shared with a second study, whose subject was T cells expressing NK-cell markers.

The source material was PBMCs. These receptors came from a woman younger than 35 in good health. The CDR3 runs from the conserved cysteine through the conserved F or W. A clone size is listed for some rows: how often the clone was seen (once, few, many), or a class if it is expanded.

cdr3_aa v_call clone_size j_call
CSASEPLGPQHF TRBV20-1 few TRBJ1-5
CSARTSGTETQYF TRBV20-1 - TRBJ2-5
CASSLWGWQYF TRBV12-3/TRBV12-4 few TRBJ2-7
CSAPQGVTYEQYF TRBV20-1 few TRBJ2-7
CASTQRAGGGTYNEQFF TRBV6-2/TRBV6-3 few TRBJ2-1
CASNLGGLTETQYF TRBV5-1 - TRBJ2-5
CASSLWGGQGGLFF TRBV12-3/TRBV12-4 few TRBJ2-1
CASSRSAGQGNEQFF TRBV5-1 - TRBJ2-1
CATSSGLDRGNGGELFF TRBV15 - TRBJ2-2
CASSPIGQGYQPQHF TRBV27 few TRBJ1-5
CASTGTSGAYEQYF TRBV12-3/TRBV12-4 - TRBJ2-7